The next 16 T cell receptor beta chains were all read from a single sample in a study of shared clonotypes between healthy human individuals. Clones were sequenced by immunoSEQ multiplex PCR, and TCRdb holds only the in-frame ones, with some missing. This repertoire shows about 2.4 million clones, 90% to 95% found once; its top ten account for roughly 0.13%. Sequencing was done on a sample of naive CD4+ T cells sorted from blood. Subset in this sample: CD45RA+ positively selected. The receptors here all came from a man younger than 35 in good health.

V usage is TRBV28 and J usage is TRBJ2-5, with 7 bases lining up with TRBD1. The CDR3 loop spans 15 amino acids. Unmatched junction bases numbered 6, after V lost 5 bases and J lost 0 bases. CDR1 and CDR2 from the germline V gene are MDHEN and SYDVKM. CDR3 protein: CASSITGEYQETQYF. The CDR3 DNA is TGTGCCAGCAGTATCACAGGGGAGTACCAAGAGACCCAGTACTTC.

The rearrangement uses TRBV5-6 and TRBJ1-1, with D perhaps TRBD1 (5 bases). In germline, CDR1 is SGHDT, CDR2 YYEEEE. This CDR3 has 16 amino acids. The germline V and J ends were trimmed by 4 bases and 0 bases, with 16 bases remaining between them. This CDR3 reads CASSRARGAMNTEAFF. The CDR3 nucleotides are TGTGCCAGCAGCCGGGCCCGGGGCGCGATGAACACTGAAGCTTTCTTT.

The chain has TRBV6-5 and TRBJ2-5, with D possibly TRBD1 on 5 matching bases. The tail of the sequence fits TRBJ2-7 better, so the J call may be wrong. Germline V CDR1 and CDR2: MNHEY, SVGAGI. This CDR3 is 13 amino acids long. For the CDR3, the DNA is TGTGCCAGCAGTTATCAGGGATCCTACGAGCAGTACTTC. It is translated as CASSYQGSYEQYF.

The chain links TRBV10-3 to TRBJ1-3, with D tentatively TRBD1 (5 bases). Germline values: CDR1 ENHRY, CDR2 SYGVKD. V was pared by 7 bases and J by 0 bases, with 13 bases between. The CDR3 totals 15 residues. CDR3 bases: TGTGCCATCACCGGAGGGGTAGCCTCTGGAAACACCATATATTTT. Protein product: CAITGGVASGNTIYF.

The chain uses TRBV6-4 and TRBJ2-6; TRBD1 agrees at 7 bases. Trimming removed 2 bases from V and 0 bases from J; junction bases left unmatched: 13. The CDR3 is made up of 20 amino acids. Per germline, CDR1 MRHNA and CDR2 SNTAGT. Here the CDR3 reads CASSDPLGDRTYSGANVLTF. The CDR3 DNA reads TGTGCCAGCAGTGACCCCCTAGGGGACAGAACATACTCTGGGGCCAACGTCCTGACTTTC.

As for this clone: An end of the junction differs from the germline gene, which may be a read error. This chain links TRBV7-2 with TRBJ1-6; tentatively, D is TRBD1 (5 bases). From germline, CDR1 is SGHTA and CDR2 FQGNSA. This CDR3 is built from 17 residues. The CDR3 loop is CASSLGEGFGPRAPLYF. CDR3 sequence (DNA): TGTGCCAGCAGCTTAGGAGAGGGGTTCGGGCCCAGGGCACCCCTCTACTTT. Drawing the rest from reference TRBV7-2 and TRBJ1-6, the complete variable domain is GAGVSQSPSNKVTEKGKDVELRCDPISGHTALYWYRQSLGQGLEFLIYFQGNSAPDKSGLPSDRFSAERTGGSVSTLTIQRTQQEDSAVYLCASSLGEGFGPRAPLYFGNGTRLTVT.

The rearrangement joins TRBV28 to TRBJ1-6; D ambiguous. Trimming removed 7 bases from V and 5 bases from J, with 12 bases in between. Germline V CDR1 and CDR2: MDHEN, SYDVKM. The CDR3 loop spans 14 amino acids. CDR3 amino acids: CASIFSADNSPLHF. CDR3 sequence (DNA): TGTGCCAGCATTTTTTCGGCCGATAATTCACCCCTCCACTTT.

The chain has TRBV6-5 and TRBJ2-7; D is possibly TRBD1 or TRBD2 (5 bases each). V lost 1 base to trimming and J lost 2 bases, with 9 bases between them. The V gene's germline CDR1 is MNHEY and CDR2 SVGAGI. There are 14 residues in the CDR3. The CDR3 coding sequence is TGTGCCAGCAGTTACTGGGACGGCACCTACGAGCAGTACTTC. Its translation: CASSYWDGTYEQYF.

The J gene is TRBJ2-1, the V gene TRBV4-1; possibly TRBD2 for D (5 bases). Trimming stripped 0 bases from V and 4 bases from J, with 16 bases between. In germline, CDR1 is MGHRA, CDR2 YSYEKL. The CDR3 runs 17 residues. CDR3 nucleotides: TGCGCCAGCAGCCAAGATATTGAGACGAGGGTTTACAATGAGCAGTTCTTC. Its protein product is CASSQDIETRVYNEQFF.

In its sample, this clone was seen a few times. The sample has other DNA sequences that encode this CDR3 too. The chain combines TRBV18 with TRBJ1-1; D is undetermined. Germline V gene sequence: CDR1 KGHSH, CDR2 LQKENI. Trimming removed 3 bases at V and 1 base at J, with 6 bases between. The CDR3 has 13 amino acids. This CDR3 reads CASSPLKNTEAFF. CDR3 bases: TGTGCCAGCTCACCTTTGAAGAACACTGAAGCTTTCTTT.

A single count supports this clone. V usage is TRBV27 and J usage is TRBJ2-3; D call uncertain. Trimming took off 5 bases at V and 6 bases at J, with 9 bases between the two ends. The V gene's germline CDR1 is MNHEY and CDR2 SMNVEV (reference sequence). The CDR3 totals 12 residues. For the CDR3, the DNA is TGTGCCAGCAGTCCGGTAGGGGATACGCAGTATTTT. Translated, it gives CASSPVGDTQYF.

V usage is TRBV30 and J usage is TRBJ1-5; TRBD1 matches at 8 bases. This CDR3 contains 14 residues. Germline V gene data show CDR1 as GTSNPN and CDR2 as SVGIG (reference sequence). J gave up 3 bases and V 1 base, and 2 bases lay outside the gene matches. CDR3 sequence: CAWSGGQANQPQHF. In DNA form, the CDR3 reads TGTGCCTGGAGTGGGGGACAGGCCAATCAGCCCCAGCATTTT.

The V call is TRBV10-3, the J call TRBJ2-3; 12 bases map to TRBD2. After removal of 6 bases from V and 4 bases from J, the junction contained 8 bases not matched to a gene. The V gene's germline CDR1 is ENHRY and CDR2 SYGVKD. The CDR3 runs 16 residues. The CDR3 region has the DNA TGTGCCATCAGGAGAACGACTAGCGGGAGCGCAGATACGCAGTATTTT. It codes for CAIRRTTSGSADTQYF.

With respect to this clone: Other DNA sequences in this specimen translate into the identical CDR3. The chain employs TRBV28 and TRBJ1-2; D may be TRBD1 (6 bases). The CDR3 covers 14 residues. The V gene lost 5 bases and the J gene lost 2 bases, with 12 bases spanning the gap. Germline CDR1 reads MDHEN; CDR2 reads SYDVKM. Here the CDR3 DNA reads TGTGCCAGCAGTAGCCCCGGACAGAACTATGGCTACACCTTC. It yields the protein CASSSPGQNYGYTF.

This clone appeared once. The CDR3 region has the DNA TGCGCCAGCAGTTCCGGGACTAGCGGGGGAGGGGAGCAGTACTTC. It yields the protein CASSSGTSGGGEQYF. This sequence joins TRBV5-1 and TRBJ2-7, with 14 bases aligning to TRBD2. The V segment lost 5 bases and the J segment 7 bases; nucleotides outside the gene matches: 8. The CDR3 totals 15 residues. CDR1 is SGHRS, CDR2 YFSETQ, per germline.

The genes are TRBV6-1 and TRBJ1-5; D might be TRBD1 (6 bases). Trimming took off 5 bases at V and 1 base at J, with 12 bases between the two ends. Germline loops: CDR1 MNHNS, CDR2 SASEGT. This CDR3 is 15 amino acids long. CDR3: CASSIGGASNQPQHF. CDR3 DNA: TGTGCCAGCAGTATCGGGGGCGCAAGCAATCAGCCCCAGCATTTT.